This paragraph reports one T cell receptor (beta chain). This entry belongs to a study of shared clonotypes between healthy human individuals. Germline CDR1 and CDR2: MNHEY and SMNVEV (reference sequence). The V end lost 3 bases, the J end lost 0 bases, and 9 bases lay between the germline ends. The CDR3 runs to 14 residues. Assay used: immunoSEQ multiplex PCR; TCRdb lists only in-frame clones, some missing. The table lists 1.6 million or so clones, roughly 96% of them singletons. The sample comprised naive CD4+ T cells sorted from blood. Specified subset: CD45RA+ positively selected. The gene calls are TRBV27 and TRBJ2-7; D remains ambiguous. The sequence was obtained from a man under 40 in good health. Written as DNA, the CDR3 is TGTGCCAGCAGTTTTGTCTGGAGCTCCTACGAGCAGTACTTC. It translates to CASSFVWSSYEQYF.